The clone carrying this TCR beta chain was observed at least ten times. No antigen is known for it. Germline V CDR1 and CDR2: SGHRS, YFSETQ. The ends were cut back, 3 bases at V and 5 bases at J, with 9 bases in the middle. The CDR3 has 13 amino acids. The data derive from a study of T-cell reconstitution after alpha-beta-depleted transplantation in children. General study points: There were some patients whose high TCRbeta diversity at day 60 came from surviving recipient T cells and thymic progenitors. Expanded clones from the graft, numbering several hundred, reportedly supplied alpha-beta T cells about two months after transplant.

It was with unique molecular identifiers that the TCRbeta library was prepared. Each CDR3 protein is one row after TCRdb ran MiXCR on the PCR reads. The sample holds around 200,000 distinct CDR3 sequences, 7.5% to 9.5% seen once. The source of this sequence is a male patient between 2 and 15 years old who had a stem cell transplant for acute myeloid leukemia, so the T cells may come from the graft donor. This specimen was PBMCs, mostly from graft donor cells, taken 360 days after TCRalphabeta/CD19-depleted stem cell transplant. The chain combines TRBV5-1 with TRBJ2-1; tentative D call: TRBD1 (6 bases). The CDR3 region has the DNA TGCGCCAGCAGCTACCAGGGGAACAATGAGCAGTTCTTC. Translating it yields CASSYQGNNEQFF.